This entry lists 26 T cell receptor beta chains sequenced from one sample in a study of cytomegalovirus exposure and HLA in healthy donors. Primers: 60 Vbeta forward and 13 Jbeta reverse. Some clones are missing from TCRdb's copy, which holds only in-frame ones; the method was immunoSEQ multiplex PCR. Of roughly 140,000 clones listed, approximately 70% are singletons. Sequenced input: PBMCs. The receptors originated from a woman in her twenties or thirties in good health and CMV-seronegative.

This rearrangement joins TRBV19 to TRBJ2-1, with a weak D call TRBD2 (6 bases). Trimming removed 4 bases at V and 4 bases at J, with 8 bases between. The CDR3 totals 13 residues. CDR1 and CDR2 (germline): LNHDA, SQIVND (reference sequence). The CDR3 bases are TGTGCCAGTAGTAGGGGGGTATACAATGAGCAGTTCTTC. Residues: CASSRGVYNEQFF.

This sequence joins TRBV25-1 and TRBJ2-5; D not certain. Germline assignment: CDR1 MGHDK and CDR2 SYGVNS. The CDR3 has 14 amino acids. Trimming took 4 bases from V and 0 from J, leaving 9 bases between them. CDR3 amino acids: CASSAKEYQETQYF. Written as DNA, the CDR3 is TGTGCCAGCAGTGCAAAGGAGTACCAAGAGACCCAGTACTTC.

The rearrangement joins TRBV2 to TRBJ1-1; TRBD1 agrees at 9 bases. Germline V gene lookup returns CDR1 SNHLY and CDR2 FYNNEI. The CDR3 has 15 residues. J gave up 4 bases and V 6 bases, and 9 bases lay outside the gene matches. CDR3 region: CASRPRDRDSTEAFF. The DNA of the CDR3 is TGTGCCAGCAGACCCCGGGACAGGGATTCCACTGAAGCTTTCTTT.

This chain joins TRBV10-3 and TRBJ1-2; D uncertain. Germline-derived CDR1 and CDR2 are ENHRY and SYGVKD. Trimming pared 6 bases from V and 1 base from J, leaving 12 bases between. The CDR3 runs 14 residues. The CDR3 here is CAIRRTLLNYGYTF. The CDR3 nucleotides are TGTGCCATCAGAAGGACTCTACTTAACTATGGCTACACCTTC.

This chain connects TRBV5-4 to TRBJ2-1; D might be TRBD1 (6 bases). The CDR3 runs to 15 residues. Germline V gives CDR1 SGHNT, CDR2 YYREEE (reference sequence). Trimming stripped 0 bases from V and 4 bases from J, with 11 bases between. Written as DNA, the CDR3 is TGTGCCAGCAGCTTGGGTACAGGGCCTTACAATGAGCAGTTCTTC. It is translated as CASSLGTGPYNEQFF.

This sequence joins TRBV7-2 and TRBJ1-2; 9 bases map to TRBD1. CDR3 length: 14 amino acids. Losses at the gene ends were 3 bases for V and 8 bases for J; bases not matched to a gene: 7. Looked up from germline, CDR1 is SGHTA and CDR2 is FQGNSA. The CDR3 protein is CASSFHSGTGGYTF. CDR3 nucleotides: TGTGCCAGCAGCTTCCACTCCGGGACAGGGGGCTACACCTTC.

V usage is TRBV18 and J usage is TRBJ2-5; D unclear. V lost 4 bases, J lost 2 bases, and 11 bases lay in between. CDR1 is KGHSH and CDR2 is LQKENI in the germline V gene. The CDR3 covers 14 residues. The CDR3 is CASSRFDTQETQYF. The CDR3 DNA reads TGTGCCAGCTCACGCTTCGACACGCAAGAGACCCAGTACTTC.

This chain uses TRBV6-5 with TRBJ1-3; D call uncertain. V shed 6 bases and J shed 2 bases, with 5 bases lying between them. The CDR3 covers 12 residues. Germline CDR1 MNHEY, CDR2 SVGAGI. DNA of the CDR3: TGTGCCAGCAGCTCAGCTGGAAACACCATATATTTT. As protein: CASSSAGNTIYF.

This clone was picked up a small number of times. V usage is TRBV11-3 and J usage is TRBJ2-1, with TRBD2 matching 13 bases. V shed 4 bases and J 4 bases; nucleotides not matched to a gene: 4. From germline, CDR1 is SGHNT and CDR2 YENEEA. This CDR3 is 16 amino acids long. The CDR3 is CASSSGLAGPYNEQFF. The CDR3 nucleotides are TGTGCCAGCAGCTCGGGACTAGCGGGGCCTTACAATGAGCAGTTCTTC.

The chain links TRBV5-1 to TRBJ1-5; tentative D call: TRBD1 (6 bases). The V end lost 3 bases, the J end lost 4 bases, and 14 bases lay between the germline ends. CDR1 is SGHRS and CDR2 is YFSETQ in the germline V gene. The CDR3 length is 15 residues. CDR3 DNA: TGCGCCAGCAGCTCAGGGGACATTCCAAATCAGCCCCAGCATTTT. It is translated as CASSSGDIPNQPQHF.

The chain couples TRBV28 to TRBJ2-5; no definite D call. This CDR3 contains 13 residues. CDR1 is MDHEN and CDR2 is SYDVKM in the germline V gene. V lost 6 bases and J 4 bases, leaving 12 bases between the germline ends. CDR3 loop: CASRPTVRETQYF. In DNA form, the CDR3 reads TGTGCCAGCAGGCCCACAGTCCGAGAGACCCAGTACTTC.

This clone was observed a single time. A read error may produce the germline difference seen at one junction end. V and J are TRBV30 and TRBJ2-2, with D perhaps matching TRBD2 (5 bases). The CDR3 is made up of 13 amino acids. The germline V gene has CDR1 GTSNPN and CDR2 SVGIG (reference sequence). CDR3 coding DNA: TGTGCCTGGAGTAGCTTGGGTTGCCGGGGAGCTGTTTTT. Residues: CAWSSLGCRGAVF. The full variable domain, with the rest looked up from reference TRBV30 and TRBJ2-2, is SQTIHQWPATLVQPVGSPLSLECTVEGTSNPNLYWYRQAAGRGLQLLFYSVGIGQISSEVPQNLSASRPQDRQFILSSKKLLLSDSGFYLCAWSSLGCRGAVFGEGSRLTVL.

CDR3 loop: CASSPAGVPGETQYF. The CDR3 DNA reads as TGCGCCAGCAGCCCCGCGGGGGTACCGGGAGAGACCCAGTACTTC. V and J are TRBV5-1 and TRBJ2-5, with 7 bases matching TRBD2. CDR3 length: 15 residues. The germline V gene has CDR1 SGHRS and CDR2 YFSETQ. Trimming removed 4 bases from V and 4 bases from J; junction bases left unmatched: 10.

The rearrangement uses TRBV28 and TRBJ1-6; 9 positions agree with TRBD1. Germline assignment: CDR1 MDHEN and CDR2 SYDVKM. The J segment lost 9 bases and the V segment lost 4 bases, leaving 13 bases of the junction unmatched. The CDR3 has 17 amino acids. CDR3 sequence: CASSYYVQTGGSSPLHF. In DNA form, the CDR3 reads TGTGCCAGCAGTTACTATGTTCAGACAGGGGGAAGTTCACCCCTCCACTTT.

This chain connects TRBV11-3 to TRBJ2-3; D is possibly TRBD2 (7 bases). Germline loops: CDR1 SGHNT, CDR2 YENEEA. The CDR3 is made up of 16 amino acids. V was cut by 5 bases and J by 4 bases, with 19 bases left in between. This CDR3 is CASSPRGGSLPDTQYF. The DNA for the CDR3 is TGTGCCAGCAGCCCCAGGGGCGGGAGTCTGCCAGATACGCAGTATTTT.

This sequence joins TRBV5-4 and TRBJ2-5, with D possibly being TRBD2 (6 bases). This CDR3 is built from 14 residues. Trimming took off 4 bases at V and 2 bases at J, with 12 bases between the two ends. CDR1 is SGHNT, CDR2 YYREEE, per germline (reference sequence). The CDR3 DNA follows: TGTGCCAGCAGCCCGGGAGTGGGACAAGAGACCCAGTACTTC. This sequence encodes CASSPGVGQETQYF.

V is TRBV28 and J is TRBJ2-2; 7 positions match TRBD2. Germline V gene data show CDR1 as MDHEN and CDR2 as SYDVKM. The CDR3 is 16 residues long. The trim removed 3 bases at V and 3 bases at J, leaving 7 bases unmatched. CDR3 loop: CASSLAGDMDTGELFF. In DNA form, the CDR3 reads TGTGCCAGCAGTTTGGCGGGGGATATGGACACCGGGGAGCTGTTTTTT.

The chain joins TRBV6-1 to TRBJ2-1; 13 bases fit TRBD2. In germline, CDR1 is MNHNS, CDR2 SASEGT. V trimming: 5 bases; J trimming: 7 bases; junction bases outside the gene matches: 5. CDR3 length equals 15 residues. The CDR3 sequence: CASSWTSGRVNEQFF. The CDR3, as DNA: TGTGCCAGCAGTTGGACTAGCGGGAGAGTTAATGAGCAGTTCTTC.

CDR3 bases: TGTGCCAGCAGTGGGCCCTACAATGAGCAGTTCTTC. This codes for CASSGPYNEQFF. V is TRBV2 and J is TRBJ2-1, with no clear D. Germline V CDR1 and CDR2: SNHLY, FYNNEI. Trimming cost V 4 bases and J 2 bases, with 3 bases left between them. The CDR3 is 12 amino acids.

This chain uses TRBV15 with TRBJ2-5; a weak D match, TRBD2 (8 bases). From germline, CDR1 is LNHNV and CDR2 YYDKDF (reference sequence). Between the trimmed V and J ends, which lost 5 bases and 6 bases, there was a span of 22 bases. CDR3 size: 16 residues. CDR3 amino acids: CATSFTGGRGLKTQYF. The CDR3 nucleotides are TGTGCCACCAGCTTTACGGGGGGGAGGGGGCTGAAGACCCAGTACTTC. The complete variable domain, with remaining parts taken from reference TRBV15 and TRBJ2-5, reads DAMVIQNPRYQVTQFGKPVTLSCSQTLNHNVMYWYQQKSSQAPKLLFHYYDKDFNNEADTPDNFQSRRPNTSFCFLDIRSPGLGDTAMYLCATSFTGGRGLKTQYFGPGTRLLVL.

This sequence joins TRBV10-3 and TRBJ1-2, with 7 positions matching TRBD1. Germline values: CDR1 ENHRY, CDR2 SYGVKD. This CDR3 contains 15 residues. The V gene end was trimmed by 2 bases and the J gene end by 2 bases; junction bases not matched to a gene: 5. CDR3 sequence reads: CAISERQGENYGYTF. DNA of the CDR3: TGTGCCATCAGTGAGAGGCAGGGGGAAAACTATGGCTACACCTTC.

This clone was picked up a small number of times. The genes are TRBV4-2 and TRBJ2-2; 12 nucleotides match TRBD2. V lost 2 bases and J lost 4; bases outside the gene matches: 5. Germline CDR1 and CDR2: LGHNA and YNFKEQ. The CDR3 is 17 amino acids. This CDR3 reads CASSQLAGGSGTGELFF. The DNA for the CDR3 is TGTGCCAGCAGCCAACTAGCGGGGGGGTCTGGCACCGGGGAGCTGTTTTTT.

V and J are TRBV19 and TRBJ2-7; TRBD2 matches 13 bases. J lost 2 bases, V lost 6 bases, and 7 bases had no gene match. CDR1 and CDR2 (germline): LNHDA, SQIVND (reference sequence). This CDR3 comprises 16 residues. CDR3 DNA: TGTGCCAGTAGCCGACTAGCGGGAGGCAGTCCCTACGAGCAGTACTTC. Encoded protein: CASSRLAGGSPYEQYF.

This chain joins TRBV6-1 and TRBJ2-1, with 10 bases fitting TRBD2. Germline CDR1 and CDR2: MNHNS and SASEGT. Trimming removed 3 bases from V and 5 bases from J; junction bases left unmatched: 4. The CDR3 sequence is 15 residues long. CDR3: CASSDLAGDNNEQFF. The DNA of the CDR3 is TGTGCCAGCAGTGATCTAGCGGGGGACAACAATGAGCAGTTCTTC.

This sequence joins TRBV7-2 and TRBJ1-4; 9 bases map to TRBD1. CDR1 SGHTA and CDR2 FQGNSA come from the germline V gene. This CDR3 contains 15 residues. The V segment lost 6 bases and the J segment 0 bases; nucleotides outside the gene matches: 2. CDR3 residues: CASRGQGATNEKLFF. The CDR3 DNA sequence: TGTGCCAGCAGGGGACAGGGAGCAACTAATGAAAAACTGTTTTTT.

The chain joins TRBV28 to TRBJ2-2; TRBD2 agrees at 8 bases. This CDR3 spans 16 amino acids. The V and J ends lost 5 bases and 2 bases, in that order; junction bases with no gene match: 7. Looked up from germline, CDR1 is MDHEN and CDR2 is SYDVKM. The CDR3 here is CASSGTGTSNTGELFF. CDR3 sequence (DNA): TGTGCCAGCAGTGGAACCGGGACTAGTAACACCGGGGAGCTGTTTTTT.